This entry lists 14 T cell receptor beta chains sequenced from one sample in a study of T cells in Graves' hyperthyroidism and ophthalmopathy. RNA transcripts yielded amplified TCR beta CDR3 regions. A set of HTBI primers served as the primers for a first-round RT-PCR of the TCR CDR3. TCRdb analysed the multiplex PCR reads with MiXCR anew, one entry per CDR3 protein. Here the sample spans hundreds of thousands of distinct CDR3 sequences, around a sixth being singletons. The specimen sequenced was blood. The receptors come from a woman between 18 and 29 years old with Graves' hyperthyroidism.

The sample holds many counts of this clonotype. One end of the junction varies from germline; a read error may be responsible. This rearrangement joins TRBV6-2 or TRBV6-3 to TRBJ2-3, with 9 bases lining up with TRBD2. Germline V gene sequence: CDR1 MNHEY, CDR2 SVGEGT. The CDR3 runs to 15 residues. The CDR3: CASSYGGTSRDTQYF. The DNA for the CDR3 is TGTGCCAGCAGTTACGGAGGGACTAGCAGAGATACGCAGTATTTT.

This rearrangement joins TRBV29-1 to TRBJ2-7; TRBD1 matches at 8 bases. The CDR3 runs to 14 residues. Per germline, CDR1 SQVTM and CDR2 ANQGSEA. V gave up 0 bases and J gave up 3 bases; unmatched junction bases: 4. The CDR3 loop is CSVEEGTGRYEQYF. In nucleotides, the CDR3 is TGCAGCGTTGAAGAAGGGACAGGCCGCTACGAGCAGTACTTC.

This clonotype was seen many times. Written as DNA, the CDR3 is TGTGCCAGCAGCGTAGCGGGGGGGCCGGCCAATGAGCAGTTCTTC. Protein: CASSVAGGPANEQFF. This chain joins TRBV9 and TRBJ2-1; 8 nucleotides agree with TRBD2. V shed 0 bases and J 6 bases; nucleotides not matched to a gene: 5. The germline V gene has CDR1 SGDLS and CDR2 YYNGEE. This CDR3 has 15 residues.

This clonotype was detected ten times or more. The genes are TRBV11-3 and TRBJ2-2; maybe TRBD2 (5 bases). The CDR3 length is 13 residues. CDR1 SGHNT and CDR2 YENEEA come from the germline V gene. V lost 6 bases and J 5 bases, leaving 10 bases between the germline ends. CDR3 residues: CASRVRGTGELFF. The CDR3 bases are TGTGCCAGCAGGGTTCGGGGAACCGGGGAGCTGTTTTTT.

This clonotype has just one count. A read error is possible here, since a much larger clone lies one base away. The chain links TRBV14 to TRBJ2-1; D is ambiguous. The CDR3 loop spans 14 amino acids. Trimming left V 2 bases short and J 4 bases short, with 9 bases between. Germline assignment: CDR1 SGHDN and CDR2 FVKESK. CDR3 nucleotide sequence: TGTGCCAGCAGCCAAAGGAACGGTTACAATGAGCAGTTCTTC. Translation gives CASSQRNGYNEQFF.

The rearrangement joins TRBV7-9 to TRBJ1-4, with TRBD1 matching over 7 bases. This CDR3 is 15 amino acids long. Germline V CDR1 and CDR2: SEHNR, FQNEAQ (reference sequence). V lost 3 bases, J lost 0 bases, and 1 base stayed unmatched. CDR3 loop: CASSLTGPTNEKLFF. CDR3 sequence (DNA): TGTGCCAGCAGCTTGACAGGGCCAACTAATGAAAAACTGTTTTTT.

This clonotype occurred many times. The rearrangement links TRBV5-6 to TRBJ2-1; D is perhaps TRBD1 (5 bases). Trimming shortened V by 0 bases and J by 0 bases, and 10 bases separated the two germline ends. This CDR3 spans 16 amino acids. Germline values: CDR1 SGHDT, CDR2 YYEEEE. Here the CDR3 reads CASSLDQGNSYNEQFF. CDR3 nucleotide sequence: TGTGCCAGCAGCTTGGACCAGGGAAACTCCTACAATGAGCAGTTCTTC.

This clonotype was recorded a few times. This chain uses TRBV18 with TRBJ2-3; 9 bases are shared with TRBD1. The V gene end was trimmed by 5 bases and the J gene end by 3 bases; junction bases not matched to a gene: 12. There are 17 residues in the CDR3. The germline V gene has CDR1 KGHSH and CDR2 LQKENI. CDR3 sequence (DNA): TGTGCCAGCTCAAATTCCGGGACAGGGATAAAAACAGATACGCAGTATTTT. It yields the protein CASSNSGTGIKTDTQYF.

The genes are TRBV10-3 and TRBJ2-7; no firm D call. The V gene lost 9 bases and the J gene lost 2 bases, with 11 bases spanning the gap. The CDR3 is made up of 12 amino acids. Germline CDR1 and CDR2: ENHRY and SYGVKD. This CDR3 reads CAMGIRPYEQYF. Written as DNA, the CDR3 is TGTGCCATGGGGATCCGACCCTACGAGCAGTACTTC.

This clonotype was seen ten or more times. V is TRBV11-1 and J is TRBJ2-1; 10 positions agree with TRBD1. Trimming took 1 base from V and 13 from J; bases not matched to a gene: 4. CDR1 is SGHAT, CDR2 FQDESV, per germline (reference sequence). The CDR3 length is 13 residues. CDR3 in amino acids: CASSLGRDRGQFF. The CDR3 DNA sequence: TGTGCCAGCAGCTTAGGACGGGACAGGGGTCAGTTCTTC.

This clonotype was observed many times. The rearrangement links TRBV10-3 to TRBJ2-5; 8 nucleotides line up with TRBD2. Germline CDR1 and CDR2: ENHRY and SYGVKD. The V segment lost 10 bases and the J segment 0 bases; nucleotides outside the gene matches: 7. The CDR3 is 14 amino acids. CDR3 in DNA: TGTGCCACCGCAAGGCGGGGGGACCAAGAGACCCAGTACTTC. It specifies CATARRGDQETQYF.

Ten or more counts support this clonotype. This sequence joins TRBV12-3 or TRBV12-4 and TRBJ1-2, with 11 bases matching TRBD1. This CDR3 has 17 residues. Unmatched junction bases numbered 11, after V lost 5 bases and J lost 3 bases. CDR3 loop: CASSPETGTGGDYGYTF. DNA of the CDR3: TGTGCCAGCAGTCCCGAGACGGGGACAGGGGGGGACTATGGCTACACCTTC.

This clonotype was counted at least ten times. This chain uses TRBV19 with TRBJ1-5; D is possibly TRBD1 (5 bases). There are 14 residues in the CDR3. Trimming removed 7 bases from V and 1 base from J, with 11 bases in between. Germline lookup yields CDR1 LNHDA and CDR2 SQIVND (reference sequence). Here the CDR3 DNA reads TGTGCCAGTATCCCTGGGGGGAGCAATCAGCCCCAGCATTTT. Translating gives CASIPGGSNQPQHF.

This clonotype showed up many times. V is TRBV20-1 and J is TRBJ2-3; 9 positions agree with TRBD2. With 6 bases clipped from V and 4 bases from J, the junction kept 2 bases outside the gene matches. The CDR3 has 12 amino acids. Germline CDR1 reads DFQATT; CDR2 reads SNEGSKA (reference sequence). The CDR3 nucleotides are TGCAGTGCGCGGACTAGCGCAGATACGCAGTATTTT. Its translation: CSARTSADTQYF.